The text below deals with one T cell receptor beta chain. Its antigen is not identified. Investigators sought sequencing depths of between 1 in 200,000 and 1 in 1 million T cells. Using immunoSEQ multiplex PCR, the repertoire was profiled, and TCRdb retains in-frame clones only, with some absent. The sample holds over 120,000 clones, roughly 76% seen once. The sample comes from a study of cytotoxic CD8 clonotypes in ibrutinib-treated CLL. Overall study findings and caveats: Sampling of sustained-remission and progressing patients occurred at differing times. Clonality went up at ibrutinib response and then declined back toward baseline at progression.

CDR1 and CDR2 (germline): MDHEN, SYDVKM. The CDR3 runs to 15 residues. V shed 6 bases and J shed 4 bases, with 17 bases lying between them. The input for sequencing was PBMCs, taken after 24 months of ibrutinib treatment. This sequence originates from a human donor with chronic lymphocytic leukemia. The chain has TRBV28 and TRBJ2-3, with D unresolved. CDR3 nucleotide sequence: TGTGCCAGCAGCCCCCCACCCCCCCGCGCAGATACGCAGTATTTT. Its translation: CASSPPPPRADTQYF.